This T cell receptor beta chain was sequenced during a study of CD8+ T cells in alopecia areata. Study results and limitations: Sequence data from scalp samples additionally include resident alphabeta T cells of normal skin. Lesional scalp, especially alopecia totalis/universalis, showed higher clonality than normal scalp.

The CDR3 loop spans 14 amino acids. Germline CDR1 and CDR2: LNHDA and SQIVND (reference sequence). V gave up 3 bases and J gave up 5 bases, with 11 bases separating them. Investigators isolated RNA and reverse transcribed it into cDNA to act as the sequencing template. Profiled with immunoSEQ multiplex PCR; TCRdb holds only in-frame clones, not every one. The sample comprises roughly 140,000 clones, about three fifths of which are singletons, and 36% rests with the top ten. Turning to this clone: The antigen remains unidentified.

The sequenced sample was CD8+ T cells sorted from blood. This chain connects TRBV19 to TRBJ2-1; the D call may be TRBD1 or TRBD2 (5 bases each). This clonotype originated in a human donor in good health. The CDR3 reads CASSIRGAHNEQFF. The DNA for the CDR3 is TGTGCCAGTAGTATTCGAGGGGCCCACAATGAGCAGTTCTTC.